Shown below are 5 T cell receptor beta chains from a single sample sequenced in a study of T cells in Graves' hyperthyroidism and ophthalmopathy. TCR beta CDR3 region amplification was performed from RNA transcripts. The HTBI set primed first-round TCR CDR3 RT-PCR. TCRdb itself ran the multiplex PCR reads through MiXCR, one entry per CDR3 protein. The sample shows about 400,000 distinct CDR3 sequences, under 15% of them seen only once. Specimen: blood. These receptors were collected from a woman in her 30s with Graves' hyperthyroidism.

The chain couples TRBV7-3 to TRBJ1-2; 8 bases align to TRBD1. The V gene end was trimmed by 1 base and the J gene end by 8 bases; junction bases not matched to a gene: 3. CDR1 and CDR2 (germline): SGHTA, FQGTGA. CDR3 length: 13 residues. The CDR3 here is CASSLSQGAGYTF. The DNA of the CDR3 is TGTGCCAGCAGCTTAAGCCAGGGGGCAGGCTACACCTTC.

In its sample, this clonotype was seen a few times. This sequence joins TRBV30 and TRBJ2-3; 10 positions match TRBD2. With 7 bases clipped from V and 2 bases from J, the junction kept 9 bases outside the gene matches. This CDR3 region has 15 residues. Germline-derived CDR1 and CDR2 are GTSNPN and SVGIG (reference sequence). CDR3 amino acids: CALRDLAGDTDTQYF. The DNA for the CDR3 is TGTGCCTTACGTGATCTAGCGGGAGACACAGATACGCAGTATTTT.

This clonotype has only a few counts. The chain has TRBV6-1 and TRBJ2-2; no firm D call. Germline V CDR1 and CDR2: MNHNS, SASEGT. There are 15 residues in the CDR3. V lost 7 bases and J 1 base, leaving 13 bases between the germline ends. The DNA for the CDR3 is TGTGCCAGCAACCCACTCAAGAGGAACACCGGGGAGCTGTTTTTT. It translates to CASNPLKRNTGELFF.

Many counts were recorded for this clonotype. The V and J genes are TRBV20-1 and TRBJ1-5; a weak D match, TRBD1 (5 bases). V dropped 6 bases and J dropped 5 bases, with 14 bases sitting between them. This CDR3 has 13 amino acids. Germline loops: CDR1 DFQATT, CDR2 SNEGSKA (reference sequence). Written as DNA, the CDR3 is TGCAGTGCATCGCTGGGACTCGATCAGCCCCAGCATTTT. This codes for CSASLGLDQPQHF.

This clonotype was seen a few times. The rearrangement joins TRBV6-2 or TRBV6-3 to TRBJ1-5; D may be TRBD1 (5 bases). The CDR3 loop spans 13 amino acids. Between the trimmed V and J ends, which lost 6 bases and 5 bases, there was a span of 11 bases. Looked up from germline, CDR1 is MNHEY and CDR2 is SVGEGT. CDR3 residues: CASRQGSDQPQHF. The CDR3 DNA reads TGTGCCAGCAGGCAGGGTTCAGATCAGCCCCAGCATTTT.